Included here is one TCR beta chain sequence, with context. The data were taken from a study of blood T cell repertoires in COVID-19. For recovered donors of Cohort 3, there were two negative PCRs, clearance, or symptom resolution. The table came from immunoSEQ multiplex PCR; TCRdb's copy has only in-frame clones and leaves some out. The repertoire holds around 330,000 clones, with approximately 90% as singletons. In germline, CDR1 is LGHNA, CDR2 YSLEER. This CDR3 region has 15 residues. Trimming took off 3 bases at V and 4 bases at J, with 12 bases between the two ends. V usage is TRBV4-3 and J usage is TRBJ1-4, with D unresolved. The receptor was isolated from a woman aged 40-49 years who had recovered from COVID-19. The sequenced sample was PBMCs or T cells enriched from blood (not recorded which). The CDR3 spells CASSHRRELNEKLFF. For the CDR3, the DNA is TGCGCCAGCAGCCATCGGAGGGAACTTAATGAAAAACTGTTTTTT.